The present T cell receptor (beta chain) was sequenced within a study of brain T cells in children with intractable seizures. Findings of the study overall: HCMV serostatus was not known, and viral specificity came from CDR3 similarity only.

Trimming stripped 2 bases from V and 2 bases from J, with 8 bases between. The CDR3 sequence is 14 residues long. Germline values: CDR1 SGDLS, CDR2 YYNGEE. This clone was picked up a small number of times. The antigen remains unidentified. Method: immunoSEQ multiplex PCR; TCRdb's copy keeps in-frame clones and lacks some. The table has a few hundred thousand clones, over 90% seen once. Time point meaning: blood from clinic visit 5 months post-surgery; TSC patient then seizure free. Pre-surgery treatment included at least one anti-epileptic drug. The sequencing used peripheral blood, collected about 5 months after surgery. This clonotype was obtained from a boy under two years old with tuberous sclerosis and intractable seizures. V gene TRBV9 combines with J gene TRBJ1-3, with a possible D match to TRBD1 (6 bases). The CDR3 spells CASSVRGTGNTIYF. DNA for the CDR3: TGTGCCAGCAGCGTCAGGGGAACTGGAAACACCATATATTTT.